Described below is a single T cell receptor (beta chain) sequence and its context. These data belong to a study of cytomegalovirus exposure and HLA in healthy donors. The PCR employed 60 Vbeta primers together with 13 Jbeta primers. The repertoire was sequenced with immunoSEQ multiplex PCR; TCRdb's copy has only in-frame clones and lacks some. The sample totals over 65,000 clones. V lost 5 bases, J lost 0 bases, and 9 bases lay in between. CDR1 and CDR2 from the germline V gene are SGHAT and FQNNGV. The CDR3 covers 14 residues. This TCR came from a woman aged 30 to 39 in good health and CMV-seronegative. The sequenced sample consisted of PBMCs. The chain couples TRBV11-2 to TRBJ2-3; D might be TRBD2 (6 bases). The CDR3 loop reads CASSPGTSTDTQYF. The CDR3 bases are TGTGCCAGCAGCCCCGGGACTAGCACAGATACGCAGTATTTT.